This record looks at one T cell receptor (beta chain) sequence and its context. As handled by the study authors: Reference gene primer amplification gave estimated nucleated cell counts. TCRdb's table, derived via immunoSEQ multiplex PCR, lists solely in-frame clones and lacks some. V, J and clone size were drawn from that table, and D and trimming were deduced from the DNA. The table lists 370,000 or so clones, 81% of them singletons, with over 0.95% in the top ten. This sample was included in a study of blood T cell repertoires in COVID-19. CDR3 length: 15 residues. Trimming pared 7 bases from V and 3 bases from J, leaving 18 bases between. The germline V gene encodes CDR1 MNHEY and CDR2 SVGAGI.

The clonotype comes from a human donor with acute or convalescent COVID-19. The donor label of this sample is uncertain. The sample comprised peripheral blood. J is TRBJ1-1 and V is TRBV6-5, with a tentative D call TRBD1 (5 bases). The chain's CDR3 is CASTKPGPGDTEAFF. Written as DNA, the CDR3 is TGTGCCAGCACTAAACCAGGGCCTGGTGACACTGAAGCTTTCTTT.